The rows below give T cell receptor beta chains drawn from one sample of a study of blood T cells in healthy people across ages. TCRdb analysed the 5' RACE reads with MiXCR anew, one entry per CDR3 protein. The sample has about 780,000 distinct CDR3 sequences; about half are singletons. The sequencing sample was made of blood. These TCRs come from an elderly man in good health. The CDR3 runs from the conserved cysteine through the conserved F or W. The D gene is left open where the match is weak. Expanded clones are given a class, and other clones once, few, many or no size at all.

clone_size,j_call,d_call,v_call,cdr3_nt,cdr3_aa
-,TRBJ2-1,-,TRBV7-2,TGTGCCAGCAGCTTAGGCCCCCTAATGCTCAATGAGCAGTTCTTC,CASSLGPLMLNEQFF
few,TRBJ1-2,-,TRBV7-9,TGTGCCAGCAGTCCCCAGGGGACCTATGGCTACACCTTC,CASSPQGTYGYTF
-,TRBJ2-2,-,TRBV5-4,TGTGCCAGCAGCTTGGGGGCAGGGAGGAACACCGGGGAGCTGTTTTTT,CASSLGAGRNTGELFF
-,TRBJ2-2,-,TRBV28,TGTGCCAGCATTAAGGCTAACCTCTTCGGGGAGCTGTTTTTT,CASIKANLFGELFF
-,TRBJ2-7,-,TRBV11-2,TGTGCCAGCAGCTTAACCTGGGAAGGTTACCCCTACGAGCAGTACTTC,CASSLTWEGYPYEQYF
once,TRBJ2-3,TRBD2,TRBV7-6,TGTGCCAGCAGCTTAGTTATAAGGAGCGGGGGGGATACGCAGTATTTT,CASSLVIRSGGDTQYF
few,TRBJ2-5,-,TRBV28,TGTGCCAGCAGTTTTGGATCCACATGGACCCAGTACTTC,CASSFGSTWTQYF
-,TRBJ1-5,-,TRBV5-4,TGTGCCAGCAGCTATGAACCCAATCAGCCCCAGCATTTT,CASSYEPNQPQHF
many,TRBJ2-3,-,TRBV7-2,TGTGCCAGCAGCTTAGTGTCCACTAGCACAGATACGCAGTATTTT,CASSLVSTSTDTQYF
few,TRBJ2-3,TRBD2,TRBV12-3/TRBV12-4,TGTGCCAGCAGTTTAGTAGCGGGAGTTGCGGATACGCAGTATTTT,CASSLVAGVADTQYF
-,TRBJ2-2,TRBD2,TRBV5-1,TGCGCCAGCAGCTGGACTAGCGGGAGAGGCACCGGGGAGCTGTTTTTT,CASSWTSGRGTGELFF
-,TRBJ2-5,TRBD1,TRBV7-3,TGTGCCAGCAGGCCACAGGGGGTCCCGTCCTACAATGAGCAGTACTTC,CASRPQGVPSYNEQYF
few,TRBJ2-1,-,TRBV29-1,TGCAGCGCTGGGACTTCTTACAATGAGCAGTTCTTC,CSAGTSYNEQFF
few,TRBJ2-3,-,TRBV9,TGTGCCAGCAGCGTATACACAGGGATAGGCACAGATACGCAGTATTTT,CASSVYTGIGTDTQYF
-,TRBJ2-7,-,TRBV7-2,TGTGCCAGCAGCGCAAGGGGTCTTTCCTCCTACGAGCAGTACTTC,CASSARGLSSYEQYF
few,TRBJ2-1,-,TRBV25-1,TGTGCCAGCAGTGACCCCGGACCTCGGGGCGGTGAGCAGTTCTTC,CASSDPGPRGGEQFF
few,TRBJ1-2,TRBD1,TRBV29-1,TGCAGCGTTGAAAGGTCCCGGACAGGCTATGGCTACACCTTC,CSVERSRTGYGYTF
-,TRBJ2-3,TRBD2,TRBV12-3/TRBV12-4,TGTGCCAGCACCCCGGGACTAGCTTCAGATACGCAGTATTTT,CASTPGLASDTQYF
-,TRBJ2-1,-,TRBV3-1,TGTGCCAGCAGCCAAATGTCTAATGAGCAGTTCTTC,CASSQMSNEQFF
few,TRBJ1-5,-,TRBV7-8,TGTGCCAGTTCTGGACAGAGCAATCAGCCCCAGCATTTT,CASSGQSNQPQHF
few,TRBJ2-1,-,TRBV20-1,TGCAGTGCTAGACCTACGAGGCAGCGGAGGGAGAATGAGCAGTTCTTC,CSARPTRQRRENEQFF
-,TRBJ2-7,TRBD2,TRBV20-1,TGCAGTGCGCGGGACGAGCGGGAGGACAATGAGCAGTACTTC,CSARDEREDNEQYF
few,TRBJ2-1,-,TRBV7-9,TGTGCCAGCAGCTCCCACCTGGGAGCCACGAATGAGCAGTTCTTC,CASSSHLGATNEQFF
-,TRBJ2-5,-,TRBV28,TGTGCCAGCAGTTTCACGAACCAGGAGACCCAGTACTTC,CASSFTNQETQYF
-,TRBJ2-6,-,TRBV5-1,TGCGCCAGCAGCTTGGCGCCCTCTGGGGCCAACGTCCTGACTTTC,CASSLAPSGANVLTF
-,TRBJ1-4,-,TRBV4-1,TGCGCCAGCAGCCCAGGGACGGGAAAAACTAATGAAAAACTGTTTTTT,CASSPGTGKTNEKLFF
-,TRBJ2-3,TRBD1,TRBV7-2,TGTGCCAGCAGCCCAGGGACAGGGGTTTTTACAGATATGCAGTATTTT,CASSPGTGVFTDMQYF
-,TRBJ2-5,-,TRBV20-1,TGCAGTGCTATGGGCCGGGGCGGCCAAGAGACCCAGTACTTC,CSAMGRGGQETQYF
few,TRBJ2-1,TRBD2,TRBV12-3/TRBV12-4,TGTGCCAGCACCTTGACAGCGGGAGGTAACTCCTACAATGAGCAGTTCTTC,CASTLTAGGNSYNEQFF
-,TRBJ2-1,-,TRBV29-1,TGCAGCGTTAGGGACCTCGGTGAGCAGTTCTTC,CSVRDLGEQFF
-,TRBJ2-7,TRBD2,TRBV29-1,TGCAGCGTTGAACGGACTAGCGGGTACGAGCAGTACTTC,CSVERTSGYEQYF
-,TRBJ2-2,TRBD2,TRBV28,TGTGCCAGCAGTCTTGGACTAGCGGGTGTAACCCGGGAGCTGTTTTTT,CASSLGLAGVTRELFF
-,TRBJ2-6,-,TRBV20-1,TGCAGTGCTCGGGACGCCGACCCCTCTGGGGCCAACGTCCTGACTTTC,CSARDADPSGANVLTF
-,TRBJ2-3,-,TRBV10-3,TGTGCCATCGCCCAGCGCACAGATACGCAGTATTTT,CAIAQRTDTQYF
-,TRBJ2-7,-,TRBV15,TGTGCCACCAGCAGAGATCTGCGGGGGCTGTACGAGCAGTACTTC,CATSRDLRGLYEQYF
-,TRBJ2-7,TRBD2,TRBV6-6,TGTGCCAGCAGTTCCTTGGCACGGGAGGGTGGATACGAGCAGTACTTC,CASSSLAREGGYEQYF
few,TRBJ2-5,TRBD1,TRBV24-1,TGTGCCACCAGGGCTGACAGGGATGACCAAGAGACCCAGTACTTC,CATRADRDDQETQYF
many,TRBJ1-5,-,TRBV7-2,TGTGCCAGCAGCTTCCTAACAGGAAGGGATCAGCCCCAGCATTTT,CASSFLTGRDQPQHF
-,TRBJ2-7,-,TRBV7-3,TGTGCCAGCAGCTTACAGGCAGGCGGCCCCTACGAGCAGTACTTC,CASSLQAGGPYEQYF
few,TRBJ1-4,TRBD1,TRBV5-4,TGTGCCAGCAGCCCCAACAGGGGGGCTAATGAAAAACTGTTTTTT,CASSPNRGANEKLFF
few,TRBJ2-1,-,TRBV25-1,TGTGCCAGCAGTGTGCCACGGCGGGAGCAGTTCTTC,CASSVPRREQFF
-,TRBJ1-4,TRBD1,TRBV7-9,TGTGCCAGCAGCCATTCAGGGGGACATGAAAAACTGTTTTTT,CASSHSGGHEKLFF
-,TRBJ2-1,-,TRBV5-1,TGCGCCAGCAGCCAAAATAGCCATGAGCAGTTCTTC,CASSQNSHEQFF
-,TRBJ2-7,-,TRBV7-2,TGTGCCAGCAGCGAGGGACTCGGGGAAGCCTACGAGCAGTACTTC,CASSEGLGEAYEQYF
-,TRBJ2-3,-,TRBV3-1,TGTGCCAGCAGCCAAGGTTTTCTCACAGATACGCAGTATTTT,CASSQGFLTDTQYF
few,TRBJ2-5,TRBD1,TRBV29-1,TGCAGTTTTAACAGCGGGACAGGGGGCGGAGAGACCCAGTACTTC,CSFNSGTGGGETQYF
few,TRBJ2-7,-,TRBV7-2,TGTGCCAGCAGCTTGGGCGCGGACTCGACCTACGAGCAGTACTTC,CASSLGADSTYEQYF
few,TRBJ2-3,TRBD2,TRBV7-2,TGTGCCAGCAGCTTTGCGGCTAGCGGGAGGACTAGCACAGATACGCAGTATTTT,CASSFAASGRTSTDTQYF
-,TRBJ1-2,TRBD1,TRBV20-1,TGCAGTGCTATACTTCAGGGGGCAGGCTATGGCTACACCTTC,CSAILQGAGYGYTF
few,TRBJ2-7,-,TRBV12-3/TRBV12-4,TGTGCCAGCAGTTTACCCCCATACGAGCAGTACTTC,CASSLPPYEQYF
few,TRBJ2-7,TRBD1,TRBV7-2,TGTGCCAGCAGCTTAGACGACGGGACAGGGGCCGAGCAGTACTTC,CASSLDDGTGAEQYF